This is a list of T cell receptor beta chains from one sample in a study of blood T cell repertoires in COVID-19. TCRdb's copy holds only in-frame clones and misses some; the assay was immunoSEQ multiplex PCR. This table holds 200,000 to 250,000 clones, around 90% found once. The specimen sequenced was PBMCs or T cells enriched from blood (not recorded which). These receptors all stem from a man in his fifties or sixties who had been exposed to COVID-19. Each CDR3 is given with its conserved first and last residue. Fields, in order: J gene, D gene, clone size, V gene, CDR3 protein, CDR3 DNA. D genes are given only for firm matches. Clone size appears in some rows only: once, few, many, or a class for an expanded clone.

>TRBJ1-1|.|.|TRBV30
CAWRNRGGTEAFF
TGTGCCTGGAGAAATAGGGGAGGTACTGAAGCTTTCTTT
>TRBJ1-2|TRBD1|few|TRBV2
CASSSRGPGYGYTF
TGTGCCAGCAGTTCCAGGGGGCCTGGCTATGGCTACACCTTC
>TRBJ1-5|.|.|TRBV15
CATSSITGYQPQHF
TGTGCCACCAGCAGTATAACAGGTTATCAGCCCCAGCATTTT
>TRBJ2-3|.|.|TRBV29-1
CSASGTLTDTQYF
TGCAGCGCCTCCGGGACTCTGACAGATACGCAGTATTTT
>TRBJ2-3|TRBD2|.|TRBV5-1
CASSLGLAGGHDSTDTQYF
TGCGCCAGCAGCTTGGGACTAGCGGGGGGGCATGACAGCACAGATACGCAGTATTTT
>TRBJ1-6|.|.|TRBV5-1
CASSKGDNSPLHF
TGCGCCAGCAGTAAAGGAGATAATTCACCCCTCCACTTT
>TRBJ2-1|TRBD2|.|TRBV13
CASSPYSGLSYNEQFF
TGTGCCAGCAGCCCCTATAGCGGGCTCTCCTACAATGAGCAGTTCTTC
>TRBJ1-6|.|.|TRBV6-5
CASSRTRVDSPLHF
TGTGCCAGCAGCCGGACAAGGGTTGATTCACCCCTCCACTTT
>TRBJ2-7|TRBD1|.|TRBV5-1
CASSVTGGLYEQYF
TGCGCCAGCAGCGTGACAGGGGGTCTCTACGAGCAGTACTTC
>TRBJ2-1|TRBD2|.|TRBV9
CASSSSHQRLAGGPYNEQFF
TGTGCCAGCAGCTCCTCACACCAAAGACTAGCGGGGGGGCCCTACAATGAGCAGTTCTTC
>TRBJ2-3|TRBD2|.|TRBV9
CASSPTSGGTDTQYF
TGTGCCAGCAGCCCCACTAGCGGGGGGACAGATACGCAGTATTTT
>TRBJ1-3|.|.|TRBV20-1
CATTGGNTIYF
TGTGCCACCACGGGGGGAAACACCATATATTTT
>TRBJ2-5|TRBD1|.|TRBV7-9
CASREVLRGRLETQYF
TGTGCCAGCCGTGAGGTACTCAGGGGGCGGCTGGAGACCCAGTACTTC
>TRBJ2-2|.|.|TRBV30
CAWRQGNTGELFF
TGTGCCTGGAGACAGGGGAACACCGGGGAGCTGTTTTTT
>TRBJ1-1|TRBD1|once|TRBV9
CASSVGLDRFRTEAFF
TGTGCCAGCAGCGTCGGATTGGACAGGTTCAGGACTGAAGCTTTCTTT
>TRBJ2-1|TRBD2|.|TRBV25-1
CASSEYRAGRENEQFF
TGTGCCAGCAGTGAATATCGAGCGGGACGGGAGAATGAGCAGTTCTTC
>TRBJ1-1|.|once|TRBV12-3/TRBV12-4
CASRRELNTEAFF
TGTGCCAGCAGACGGGAATTGAACACTGAAGCTTTCTTT
>TRBJ2-2|.|.|TRBV7-3
CASSRNTGELFF
TGTGCCAGCAGTCGGAACACCGGGGAGCTGTTTTTT
>TRBJ2-3|.|.|TRBV19
CASSIVEGSLAQYF
TGTGCCAGTAGTATAGTTGAGGGCTCCTTGGCGCAGTATTTT
>TRBJ2-7|.|.|TRBV21-1
CASSKDRGGKKTPPYYEQYF
TGTGCCAGCAGCAAAGATAGGGGGGGGAAGAAAACCCCCCCCTACTACGAGCAGTACTTC
>TRBJ1-2|TRBD1|.|TRBV5-1
CASSVTGQENYGYTF
TGCGCCAGCAGCGTCACGGGACAGGAAAACTATGGCTACACCTTC
>TRBJ1-2|TRBD1|.|TRBV6-6
CASSYVAQGVGYTF
TGTGCCAGCAGTTACGTGGCACAGGGGGTGGGCTACACCTTC
>TRBJ1-2|TRBD1|.|TRBV5-3
CARSLQGALGYTF
TGTGCCAGAAGCTTACAGGGGGCGCTTGGCTACACCTTC
>TRBJ2-3|.|.|TRBV5-1
CASSSGHSTDTQYF
TGCGCCAGCAGCTCAGGGCACTCCACAGATACGCAGTATTTT
>TRBJ1-5|TRBD1|once|TRBV7-2
CASSRGQGAQPQHF
TGTGCCAGCAGCCGGGGACAGGGGGCTCAGCCCCAGCATTTT
>TRBJ1-3|.|few|TRBV3-1/TRBV3-2
CASSQGAAGNTIYF
TGTGCCAGCAGCCAAGGGGCAGCTGGAAACACCATATATTTT
>TRBJ1-2|.|.|TRBV4-1
CASSQDGGSGYTF
TGCGCCAGCAGCCAAGATGGGGGCTCGGGCTACACCTTC
>TRBJ1-5|.|.|TRBV19
CASSARGVFPLYQPQHF
TGTGCCAGTAGTGCCCGCGGGGTTTTTCCCCTTTATCAGCCCCAGCATTTT
>TRBJ2-5|.|.|TRBV28
CASSSVKTTQETQYF
TGTGCCAGCAGTTCAGTAAAAACCACCCAAGAGACCCAGTACTTC
>TRBJ1-4|.|.|TRBV3-1/TRBV3-2
CASSFPGGAGEKLFF
TGTGCCAGCAGCTTCCCGGGGGGCGCGGGTGAAAAACTGTTTTTT
>TRBJ2-2|.|once|TRBV5-1
CASSLSGQGYTGELFF
TGCGCCAGCAGCTTGTCTGGGCAGGGATACACCGGGGAGCTGTTTTTT
>TRBJ1-4|.|few|TRBV19
CASSIGGADEKLFF
TGTGCCAGTAGTATCGGGGGGGCCGATGAAAAACTGTTTTTT
>TRBJ2-3|TRBD1|once|TRBV27
CASGTGGRGDTQYF
TGTGCCAGCGGGACAGGGGGGAGAGGAGATACGCAGTATTTT
>TRBJ1-2|TRBD1|.|TRBV6-4
CASKRFPFRTGDGYTF
TGTGCCAGCAAAAGATTTCCTTTTCGGACAGGGGATGGCTACACCTTC
>TRBJ2-3|TRBD1|.|TRBV5-1
CASSPDGSQGSPDTQYF
TGCGCCAGCAGCCCCGATGGGTCACAGGGGAGCCCAGATACGCAGTATTTT
>TRBJ1-4|.|.|TRBV19
CASTIPGLENEKLFF
TGTGCCAGTACAATTCCGGGGTTGGAGAATGAAAAACTGTTTTTT
>TRBJ1-3|.|once|TRBV7-2
CASSTLTGTFGNTIYF
TGTGCCAGCAGCACCCTTACCGGGACTTTCGGAAACACCATATATTTT
>TRBJ2-5|TRBD2|.|TRBV5-4
CASSFPGTRAETQYF
TGTGCCAGCAGCTTTCCCGGGACTAGGGCTGAGACCCAGTACTTC
>TRBJ1-4|TRBD1|.|TRBV19
CASSGGQGGGEKLFF
TGTGCCAGTAGTGGGGGACAGGGCGGGGGAGAAAAACTGTTTTTT
>TRBJ1-4|.|once|TRBV5-1
CASSLEGANEKLFF
TGCGCCAGCAGCCTAGAAGGGGCTAATGAAAAACTGTTTTTT
>TRBJ2-3|.|.|TRBV4-1
CASSLSQTMRTDTQYF
TGCGCCAGCAGCCTAAGTCAGACTATGCGCACAGATACGCAGTATTTT